This T cell receptor beta chain was sequenced in a study of shared clonotypes between healthy human individuals. TCRdb keeps only in-frame clones here, not all; method: immunoSEQ multiplex PCR. The sample holds more than 2,000,000 clones, roughly nine tenths seen once. This clone has more than one count but fewer than ten. V was clipped by 4 bases and J by 1 base; unmatched bases: 6. CDR3 size: 15 residues. Germline assignment: CDR1 SGHRS and CDR2 YFSETQ. The investigators split CD4+ cells into a CD45RA+ naive subset and a CD45RA-negative memory subset. The source is a man in his late teens or twenties in good health. The material sequenced was naive CD4+ T cells sorted from blood. The subset was: CD45RA+ positively selected. The rearrangement uses TRBV5-1 and TRBJ1-1; TRBD1 aligns across 8 bases. CDR3 region: CASSTQTGENTEAFF. The CDR3 region has the DNA TGCGCCAGCAGCACCCAGACAGGGGAGAACACTGAAGCTTTCTTT.